The clone carrying this TCR beta chain was detected ten times or more. Its antigen remains unknown. The data originate from a study of tumor-infiltrating lymphocytes in primary liver carcinoma. Using a constant-region primer together with ProtoScript II reverse transcriptase, TCR beta cDNA was made from roughly 500 ng of total RNA. Libraries for TCR beta were built through three nested multiplex PCR rounds, which together made up a slightly modified ARM-PCR procedure. The two initial PCR rounds, around 11 cycles each, used TRBV1-TRBV30 forward and C-beta reverse primers. TCRdb fed the multiplex PCR reads into MiXCR, producing one record per CDR3 protein. The data contain roughly 120,000 distinct CDR3 sequences, around two thirds of them singletons. Each 20-30 mg portion of unsorted bulk tissue served as the source for co-extraction of RNA and DNA. Germline V CDR1 and CDR2: GTSNPN, SVGIG (reference sequence). This CDR3 has 12 amino acids. V lost 2 bases and J lost 6, with 8 bases in between.

Study results and limitations: The top-250-clone fraction was significantly higher in tumors than in blood (p = 0.039).

The receptor was isolated from a woman aged 60-70 years with primary liver carcinoma and hepatitis B virus infection. This chain joins TRBV30 and TRBJ2-1; no reliable D call. Specimen: tumor-adjacent normal liver tissue. For the CDR3, the DNA is TGTGCCTGGAGTCGTTCTAGCAATGAGCAGTTCTTC. Translation: CAWSRSSNEQFF.